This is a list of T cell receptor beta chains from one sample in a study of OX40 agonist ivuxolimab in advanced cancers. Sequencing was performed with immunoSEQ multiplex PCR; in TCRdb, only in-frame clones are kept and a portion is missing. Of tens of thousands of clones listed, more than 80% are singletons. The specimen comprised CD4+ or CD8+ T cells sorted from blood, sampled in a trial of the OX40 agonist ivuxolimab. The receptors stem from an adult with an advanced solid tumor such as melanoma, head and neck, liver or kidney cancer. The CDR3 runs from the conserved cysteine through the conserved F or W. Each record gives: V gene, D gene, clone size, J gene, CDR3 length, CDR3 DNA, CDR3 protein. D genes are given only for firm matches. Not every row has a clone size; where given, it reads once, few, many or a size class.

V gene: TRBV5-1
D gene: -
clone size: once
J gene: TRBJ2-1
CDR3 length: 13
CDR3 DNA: TGCGCCAGCACACAGGAGACCTACAATGAGCAGTTCTTC
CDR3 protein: CASTQETYNEQFF

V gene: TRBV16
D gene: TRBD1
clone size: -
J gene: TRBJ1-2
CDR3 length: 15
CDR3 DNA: TGTGCCAGCAGCCAATCGGTCGTGGGACAGTATGGCTACACCTTC
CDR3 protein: CASSQSVVGQYGYTF

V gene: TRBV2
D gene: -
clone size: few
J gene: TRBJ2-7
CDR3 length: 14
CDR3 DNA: TGTGCCAGCAGTCCGCAGCCGTCGTCCTACGAGCAGTACTTC
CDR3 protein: CASSPQPSSYEQYF

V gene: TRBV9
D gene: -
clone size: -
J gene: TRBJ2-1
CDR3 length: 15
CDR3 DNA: TGTGCCAGCAGCGTAGACGGGAACTCCTACAATGAGCAGTTCTTC
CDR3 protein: CASSVDGNSYNEQFF

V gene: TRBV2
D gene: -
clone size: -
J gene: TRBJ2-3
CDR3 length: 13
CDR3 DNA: TGTGCCAGCAGACAGATGGGCACAGATACGCAGTATTTT
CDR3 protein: CASRQMGTDTQYF

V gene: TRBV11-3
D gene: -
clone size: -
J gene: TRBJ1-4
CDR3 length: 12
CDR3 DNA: TGTGCCAGCAGCTTTAACCGCGAAAAACTGTTTTTT
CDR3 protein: CASSFNREKLFF

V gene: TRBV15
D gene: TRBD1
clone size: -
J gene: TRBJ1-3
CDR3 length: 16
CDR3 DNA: TGTGCCACCAGCAGACTCGGGACAGATCTAGGAAACACCATATATTTT
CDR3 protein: CATSRLGTDLGNTIYF

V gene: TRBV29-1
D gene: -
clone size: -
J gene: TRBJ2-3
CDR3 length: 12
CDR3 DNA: TGCAGCGTTGACAATAGCACAGATACGCAGTATTTT
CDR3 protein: CSVDNSTDTQYF

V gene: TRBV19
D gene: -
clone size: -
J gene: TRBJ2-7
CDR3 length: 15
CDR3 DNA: TGTGCCAGTAGTGCCTCCGCCGGGGGTACCTACGAGCAGTACTTC
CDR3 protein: CASSASAGGTYEQYF

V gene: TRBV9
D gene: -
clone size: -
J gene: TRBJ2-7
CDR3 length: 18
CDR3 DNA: TGTGCCAGCAGCGTAGGAGGTGGGGTCACGGACGGGTCCTACGAGCAGTACTTC
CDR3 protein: CASSVGGGVTDGSYEQYF